Sequencing of this T cell receptor beta chain was carried out in a study of cytomegalovirus exposure and HLA in healthy donors. The germline CDR1 and CDR2 sequences are MNHEY and SVGAGI. The ends were cut back, 5 bases at V and 7 bases at J, with 9 bases in the middle. CDR3 length: 13 amino acids. In the PCR, 60 Vbeta and 13 Jbeta primers were used. Produced via immunoSEQ multiplex PCR; TCRdb's table is partial and in-frame only. The table shows roughly 190,000 clones, with 70% to 85% occurring only once. The chain links TRBV6-5 to TRBJ1-6; D gene ambiguous. This receptor was taken from a middle-aged man in good health and CMV-seropositive. Sequenced input: PBMCs. CDR3 in amino acids: CASSENRNSPLHF. Here the CDR3 DNA reads TGTGCCAGCAGTGAAAATAGAAATTCACCCCTCCACTTT.